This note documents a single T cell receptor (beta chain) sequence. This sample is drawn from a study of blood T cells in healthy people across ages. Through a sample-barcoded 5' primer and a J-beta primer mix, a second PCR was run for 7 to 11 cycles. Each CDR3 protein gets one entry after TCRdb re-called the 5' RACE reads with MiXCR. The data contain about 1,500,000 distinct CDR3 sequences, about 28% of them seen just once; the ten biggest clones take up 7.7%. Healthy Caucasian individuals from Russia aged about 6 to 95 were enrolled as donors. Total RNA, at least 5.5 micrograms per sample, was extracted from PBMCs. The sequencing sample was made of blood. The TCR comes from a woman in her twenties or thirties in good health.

CDR3 coding DNA: TGTGCCACCAGCAGAGATCTGGGTCAGTACAATGAGCAGTTCTTC. Its protein product is CATSRDLGQYNEQFF. The V gene is TRBV15, the J gene TRBJ2-1; no firm D call. The CDR3 totals 15 residues. V was trimmed by 0 bases and J by 4 bases, leaving 10 bases between them. Germline V CDR1 and CDR2: LNHNV, YYDKDF (reference sequence).